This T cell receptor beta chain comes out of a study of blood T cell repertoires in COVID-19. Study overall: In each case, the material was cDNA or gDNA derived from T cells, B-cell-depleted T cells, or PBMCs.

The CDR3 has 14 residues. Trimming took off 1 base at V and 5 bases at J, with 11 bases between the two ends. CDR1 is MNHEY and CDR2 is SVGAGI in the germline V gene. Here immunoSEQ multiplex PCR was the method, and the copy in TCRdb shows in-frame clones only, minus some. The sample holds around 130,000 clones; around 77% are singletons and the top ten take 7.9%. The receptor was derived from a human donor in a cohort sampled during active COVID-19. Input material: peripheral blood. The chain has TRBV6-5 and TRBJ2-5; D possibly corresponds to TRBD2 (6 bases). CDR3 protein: CASSYFGSRETQYF. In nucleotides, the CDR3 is TGTGCCAGCAGTTACTTCGGGAGTCGGGAGACCCAGTACTTC.